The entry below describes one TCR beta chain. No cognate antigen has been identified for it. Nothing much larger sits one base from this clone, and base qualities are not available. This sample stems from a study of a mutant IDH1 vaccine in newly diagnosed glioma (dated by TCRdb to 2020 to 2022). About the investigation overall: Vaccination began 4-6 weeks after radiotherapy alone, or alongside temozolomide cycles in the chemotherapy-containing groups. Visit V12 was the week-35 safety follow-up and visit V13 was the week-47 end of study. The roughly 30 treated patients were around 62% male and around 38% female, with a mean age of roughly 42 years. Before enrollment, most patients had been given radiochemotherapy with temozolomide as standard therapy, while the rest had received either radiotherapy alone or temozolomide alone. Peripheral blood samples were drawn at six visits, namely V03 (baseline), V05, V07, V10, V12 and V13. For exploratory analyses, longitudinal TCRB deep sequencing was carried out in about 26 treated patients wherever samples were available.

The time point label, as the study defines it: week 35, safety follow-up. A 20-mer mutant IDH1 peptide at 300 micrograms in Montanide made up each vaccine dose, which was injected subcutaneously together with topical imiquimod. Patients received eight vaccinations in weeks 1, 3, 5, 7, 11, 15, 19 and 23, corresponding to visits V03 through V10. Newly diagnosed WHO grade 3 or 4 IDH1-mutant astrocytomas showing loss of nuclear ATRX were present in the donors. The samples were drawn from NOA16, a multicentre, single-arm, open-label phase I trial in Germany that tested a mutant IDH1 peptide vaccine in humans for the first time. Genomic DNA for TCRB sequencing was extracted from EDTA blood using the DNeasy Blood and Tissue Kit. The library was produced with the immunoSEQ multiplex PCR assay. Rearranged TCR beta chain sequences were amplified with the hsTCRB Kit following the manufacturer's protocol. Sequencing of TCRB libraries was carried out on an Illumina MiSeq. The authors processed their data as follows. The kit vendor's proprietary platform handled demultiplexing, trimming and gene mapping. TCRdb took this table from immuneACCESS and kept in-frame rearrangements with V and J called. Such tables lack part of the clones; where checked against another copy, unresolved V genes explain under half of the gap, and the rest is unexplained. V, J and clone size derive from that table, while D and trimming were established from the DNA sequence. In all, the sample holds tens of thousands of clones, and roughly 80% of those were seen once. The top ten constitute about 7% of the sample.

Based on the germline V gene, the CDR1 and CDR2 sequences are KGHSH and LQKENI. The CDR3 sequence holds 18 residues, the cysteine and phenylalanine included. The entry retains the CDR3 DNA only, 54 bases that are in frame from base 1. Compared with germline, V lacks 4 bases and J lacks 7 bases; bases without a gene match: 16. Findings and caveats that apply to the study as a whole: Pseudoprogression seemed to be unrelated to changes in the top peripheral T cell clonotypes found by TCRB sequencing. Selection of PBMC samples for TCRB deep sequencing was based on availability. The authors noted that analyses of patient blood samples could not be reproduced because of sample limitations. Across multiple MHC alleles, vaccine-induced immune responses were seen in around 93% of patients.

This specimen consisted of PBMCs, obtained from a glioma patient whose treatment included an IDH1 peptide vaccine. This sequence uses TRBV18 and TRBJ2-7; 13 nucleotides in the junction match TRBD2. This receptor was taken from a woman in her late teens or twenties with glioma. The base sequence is TGTGCCAGCTCACTCTCGACCCCCTTCGGGACTAGCGGGACAGAGCAGTACTTC. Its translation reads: CASSLSTPFGTSGTEQYF.